These T cell receptor beta chains were read from a single sample in a study of blood T cell repertoires in COVID-19. Method: immunoSEQ multiplex PCR; TCRdb's copy keeps in-frame clones and lacks some. Here the sample spans around 340,000 clones, roughly 90% being singletons. Sequencing used PBMCs or T cells enriched from blood (not recorded which). These receptors were taken from a woman aged 25 to 39 who had been exposed to COVID-19. Each CDR3 is given with its conserved first and last residue. D genes are given only for firm matches. The size of a clone is reported for some rows only, either as once, few or many, or as a class for expanded clones.

abundance,v_gene,j_gene,d_gene,CDR3nt,CDR3aa
NA,TRBV9,TRBJ2-7,NA,TGTGCCAGCAGCCCCAGGGATTACGAGCAGTACTTC,CASSPRDYEQYF
NA,TRBV20-1,TRBJ2-2,TRBD2,TGCAGTGCTAGTGCTAGCGGGAGGCCCGGGGAGCTGTTTTTT,CSASASGRPGELFF
NA,TRBV4-1,TRBJ1-1,NA,TGCGCCAGCAGCCAAGGGGGCGTGTACACTGAAGCTTTCTTT,CASSQGGVYTEAFF
NA,TRBV2,TRBJ2-1,NA,TGTGCCAGCAGTGAGGGGCCAGACAATGAGCAGTTCTTC,CASSEGPDNEQFF
once,TRBV24-1,TRBJ1-3,TRBD1,TGTGCCACCAGTGATGGGGACAGGCCCTCTGGAAACACCATATATTTT,CATSDGDRPSGNTIYF
NA,TRBV5-4,TRBJ2-5,NA,TGTGCCAGCAGCCAGGGATCCGAGCAGACCCAGTACTTC,CASSQGSEQTQYF
NA,TRBV29-1,TRBJ2-4,NA,TGCAGCGTTTATAGGTGGGAGCTTGCCAAAAACATTCAGTACTTC,CSVYRWELAKNIQYF
NA,TRBV15,TRBJ1-4,TRBD1,TGTGCCACCAGCAATGGACAGGGGGCTTTAAGTGAAAAACTGTTTTTT,CATSNGQGALSEKLFF
NA,TRBV24-1,TRBJ1-5,TRBD1,TGTGCCACCAGTGATCCGCCGGGACAGGGTGCCAAGGTGCATTTT,CATSDPPGQGAKVHF
NA,TRBV30,TRBJ1-5,NA,TGTGCCTGGAGTGTACTCGATAGCAATCAGCCCCAGCATTTT,CAWSVLDSNQPQHF
NA,TRBV12-5,TRBJ2-4,TRBD2,TGTGCTAGTGGTTCCAGACTAGCGGGAGTTAAGAACATTCAGTACTTC,CASGSRLAGVKNIQYF
NA,TRBV6-4,TRBJ1-2,TRBD1,TGTGCCAGCAGTCCTAGCACAGGGGGCCGCTATGGCTACACCTTC,CASSPSTGGRYGYTF
NA,TRBV5-1,TRBJ1-4,NA,TGCGCCAGCAGCTTGACAGGGCCGGGAGAAAAACTGTTTTTT,CASSLTGPGEKLFF
NA,TRBV2,TRBJ2-6,NA,TGTGCCAGCAGTGAAGTCTCAGGGGCTGGGGCCAACGTCCTGACTTTC,CASSEVSGAGANVLTF
NA,TRBV18,TRBJ2-3,TRBD2,TGTGCCAGCTCACCGGGACTAGAAACAGATACGCAGTATTTT,CASSPGLETDTQYF
NA,TRBV9,TRBJ2-3,TRBD2,TGTGCCAGCAGCCTAACGGGTAGCGGGAGCACAGATACGCAGTATTTT,CASSLTGSGSTDTQYF
NA,TRBV7-6,TRBJ1-5,NA,TGTGCCAGCAGCTTATCAGGGTCGGGCAATCAGCCCCAGCATTTT,CASSLSGSGNQPQHF